The 24 T cell receptor beta chains listed next were all sequenced from one sample in a study of shared clonotypes between healthy human individuals. The data were produced by immunoSEQ multiplex PCR, yet TCRdb's version contains in-frame clones alone and is incomplete. The sample contains more than 1 million clones, approximately 80% of which appear only once. Sequenced sample: memory CD4+ T cells from PBMCs. Subset defined: CD45RA-negative fraction. These receptors came from a man younger than 30 in good health. Some clones in this sample may be carry-over from other donors' samples.

The J gene is TRBJ2-7, the V gene TRBV5-6; D is undetermined. CDR1 is SGHDT, CDR2 YYEEEE, per germline. This CDR3 is built from 13 residues. Trimming shortened V by 4 bases and J by 0 bases, and 8 bases separated the two germline ends. The CDR3 sequence: CASSGRISYEQYF. Here the CDR3 DNA reads TGTGCCAGCAGCGGGCGGATCTCCTACGAGCAGTACTTC. The variable domain in full, completed from reference TRBV5-6 and TRBJ2-7, reads DAGVTQSPTHLIKTRGQQVTLRCSPKSGHDTVSWYQQALGQGPQFIFQYYEEEERQRGNFPDRFSGHQFPNYSSELNVNALLLGDSALYLCASSGRISYEQYFGPGTRLTVT.

This clone was seen only a few times. The gene calls are TRBV15 and TRBJ2-1, with 14 bases identical to TRBD2. This CDR3 contains 20 residues. The ends lost 5 bases at V and 4 bases at J; junction bases unmatched: 16. The germline V gene encodes CDR1 LNHNV and CDR2 YYDKDF (reference sequence). The CDR3 loop reads CATSRAGRLAGGGIYNEQFF. The CDR3 DNA follows: TGTGCCACCAGCCGCGCGGGGAGACTAGCGGGAGGGGGGATATACAATGAGCAGTTCTTC.

This clone was counted only a few times. The chain has TRBV6-6 and TRBJ2-7; 7 bases fit TRBD1. V shed 8 bases and J 3 bases; nucleotides not matched to a gene: 7. CDR1 and CDR2 (germline): MNHNY, SVGAGI (reference sequence). The length of the CDR3 is 13 residues. The CDR3 reads CASGQVPDYEQYF. The CDR3 bases are TGTGCCAGCGGACAGGTACCAGACTACGAGCAGTACTTC.

The chain has TRBV15 and TRBJ2-3; TRBD1 might be the D (5 bases). V was clipped by 3 bases and J by 5 bases, with 9 bases between them. Germline V gene sequence: CDR1 LNHNV, CDR2 YYDKDF (reference sequence). This CDR3 contains 13 residues. The CDR3 sequence: CATSRTALDTQYF. In DNA, the CDR3 is TGTGCCACCAGCAGGACAGCGTTAGATACGCAGTATTTT.

J is TRBJ1-1 and V is TRBV18; maybe TRBD1 (5 bases). The CDR3 loop spans 16 amino acids. V was trimmed by 1 base and J by 1 base, leaving 13 bases between them. Germline CDR1 and CDR2: KGHSH and LQKENI. The CDR3 nucleotides are TGTGCCAGCTCACCACAAACGGGACGGCAGAACACTGAAGCTTTCTTT. Amino acid sequence: CASSPQTGRQNTEAFF.

This clone was recorded a few times. The chain links TRBV5-5 to TRBJ1-5, with D uncertain. CDR3 size: 15 residues. Between the trimmed V and J ends, which lost 1 base and 6 bases, there was a span of 14 bases. Germline assignment: CDR1 SGHKS and CDR2 YYEKEE (reference sequence). CDR3 bases: TGTGCCAGCAGCTTGAGCTCTAGGATGGGTCAGCCCCAGCATTTT. Translating gives CASSLSSRMGQPQHF.

This clone was recorded once. V usage is TRBV11-2 and J usage is TRBJ2-1; 11 positions match TRBD2. Germline V CDR1 and CDR2: SGHAT, FQNNGV. Germline trimming cut 3 bases from V and 6 bases from J; bases unmatched to any gene: 7. The CDR3 sequence is 16 residues long. The CDR3 reads CASSFLALAGGNEQFF. Here the CDR3 DNA reads TGTGCCAGCAGCTTCCTGGCCCTAGCGGGAGGCAATGAGCAGTTCTTC.

The chain joins TRBV7-3 to TRBJ2-1; D uncertain. The CDR3 sequence is 12 residues long. Trimming pared 2 bases from V and 8 bases from J, leaving 7 bases between. The germline gives CDR1 SGHTA, CDR2 FQGTGA. CDR3 nucleotide sequence: TGTGCCAGCAGCTTAGGTCTAGATGAGCAGTTCTTC. Encoded protein: CASSLGLDEQFF.

This chain joins TRBV11-3 and TRBJ2-7; D may be TRBD2 (5 bases). This CDR3 region has 16 residues. Trimming took 2 bases from V and 6 from J, leaving 20 bases between them. Germline V gene sequence: CDR1 SGHNT, CDR2 YENEEA. Here the CDR3 DNA reads TGTGCCAGCAGCTTAAAGGCCCCGGGGAGCGGAGGCGAGCAGTACTTC. The encoded protein is CASSLKAPGSGGEQYF.

The chain recombines TRBV6-1 with TRBJ2-5; 7 positions match TRBD1. From germline, CDR1 is MNHNS and CDR2 SASEGT. The CDR3 is 15 amino acids. The V gene end was trimmed by 7 bases and the J gene end by 3 bases; junction bases not matched to a gene: 11. CDR3 coding DNA: TGTGCCAGCACCCTAATGCCCACAGGGGAAGAGACCCAGTACTTC. It specifies CASTLMPTGEETQYF.

This chain uses TRBV5-1 with TRBJ1-2; 11 nucleotides match TRBD1. CDR3 length equals 14 residues. Per the germline V gene, CDR1 is SGHRS and CDR2 is YFSETQ. Losses at the gene ends were 0 bases for V and 7 bases for J; bases not matched to a gene: 2. The CDR3 nucleotides read TGCGCCAGCAGCTTGGGAGGACAGGGGGCTGGCTACACCTTC. Encoded protein: CASSLGGQGAGYTF.

J is TRBJ1-1 and V is TRBV27; D is unresolved. Per germline, CDR1 MNHEY and CDR2 SMNVEV (reference sequence). CDR3 length: 13 amino acids. Trimming took 8 bases from V and 3 from J, leaving 13 bases between them. The CDR3 DNA is TGTGCCAGCCCCAAAGGGTTGGACACTGAAGCTTTCTTT. It translates to CASPKGLDTEAFF.

V is TRBV28 and J is TRBJ1-1; no definite D call. The germline V gene has CDR1 MDHEN and CDR2 SYDVKM. The CDR3 spans 11 residues. With 0 bases removed from V and 10 bases from J, the gap between germline ends came to 6 bases. The CDR3 sequence is CASSLWDVAFF. The CDR3 DNA is TGTGCCAGCAGTTTATGGGACGTAGCTTTCTTT. The full variable domain, its missing parts supplied by reference TRBV28 and TRBJ1-1, is DVKVTQSSRYLVKRTGEKVFLECVQDMDHENMFWYRQDPGLGLRLIYFSYDVKMKEKGDIPEGYSVSREKKERFSLILESASTNQTSMYLCASSLWDVAFFGQGTRLTVV.

The rearrangement links TRBV6-6 to TRBJ2-7, with TRBD1 matching over 8 bases. This CDR3 has 16 residues. In germline, CDR1 is MNHNY, CDR2 SVGAGI (reference sequence). The J segment lost 3 bases and the V segment lost 0 bases, leaving 7 bases of the junction unmatched. This CDR3 reads CASSYSTAGGGYEQYF. The CDR3 DNA reads as TGTGCCAGCAGTTACTCGACGGCAGGGGGCGGCTACGAGCAGTACTTC.

In DNA, the CDR3 is TGTGCCAGCAGCTTAGGGGGGACCCTCTACGAGCAGTACTTC. Translated: CASSLGGTLYEQYF. This chain uses TRBV7-2 with TRBJ2-7, with D perhaps assigned TRBD1 or TRBD2 (5 bases each). Trimming cost V 1 base and J 3 bases, with 10 bases left between them. This CDR3 has 14 amino acids. In germline, CDR1 is SGHTA, CDR2 FQGNSA.

The chain carries TRBV2 and TRBJ2-2; D could derive from TRBD1 or TRBD2 (5 bases each). CDR3 size: 16 residues. The germline CDR1 and CDR2 sequences are SNHLY and FYNNEI. The ends were cut back, 8 bases at V and 2 bases at J, with 18 bases in the middle. The CDR3 region is CASSERDRRNTGELFF. DNA for the CDR3: TGTGCCAGCTCAGAGAGGGACCGAAGAAACACCGGGGAGCTGTTTTTT.

The chain links TRBV2 to TRBJ2-1; 9 positions agree with TRBD2. Germline V gives CDR1 SNHLY, CDR2 FYNNEI. This CDR3 comprises 14 residues. The V gene end was trimmed by 3 bases and the J gene end by 12 bases; junction bases not matched to a gene: 9. CDR3 loop: CASSDWREGPGQFF. The CDR3 nucleotides read TGTGCCAGCAGTGATTGGCGGGAGGGTCCTGGGCAGTTCTTC.

The rearrangement links TRBV9 to TRBJ2-3; no reliable D call. The CDR3 sequence is 14 residues long. Trimming removed 3 bases at V and 2 bases at J, with 10 bases between. CDR1 and CDR2 from the germline V gene are SGDLS and YYNGEE. CDR3 sequence reads: CASSAVASTDTQYF. The CDR3 DNA is TGTGCCAGCAGCGCAGTTGCCTCCACAGATACGCAGTATTTT.

The chain employs TRBV5-1 and TRBJ2-1; 9 bases match TRBD2. The CDR3 sequence is 15 residues long. Germline V gene data show CDR1 as SGHRS and CDR2 as YFSETQ. The junction had 6 bases not matched to a gene; V was cut back by 4 bases and J by 4 bases. The CDR3 protein is CASSRRTSDYNEQFF. CDR3 bases: TGCGCCAGCAGCCGCCGGACTAGCGATTACAATGAGCAGTTCTTC.

The gene calls are TRBV13 and TRBJ1-5; D might be TRBD1 (6 bases). The CDR3 extends over 16 amino acids. CDR1 and CDR2 (germline): PRHDT, FYEKMQ (reference sequence). The V end lost 5 bases, the J end lost 1 base, and 15 bases lay between the germline ends. The CDR3 spells CASSRGGLGSNQPQHF. In nucleotides, the CDR3 is TGTGCCAGCAGCAGGGGGGGCCTGGGGAGCAATCAGCCCCAGCATTTT. Looking up the rest from reference TRBV13 and TRBJ1-5 gives the full variable domain: AAGVIQSPRHLIKEKRETATLKCYPIPRHDTVYWYQQGPGQDPQFLISFYEKMQSDKGSIPDRFSAQQFSDYHSELNMSSLELGDSALYFCASSRGGLGSNQPQHFGDGTRLSIL.

Only a few counts were recorded for this clone. A much larger clone lies one base from this, so it may be a read error. Other DNA sequences within the sample encode an identical CDR3. CDR3: CASSLRNTEAFF. CDR3 nucleotide sequence: TGTGCCAGCAGCTTAAGGAACACTGAAGCTTTCTTT. The rearrangement joins TRBV5-4 to TRBJ1-1; D not resolved. The CDR3 totals 12 residues. Germline-derived CDR1 and CDR2 are SGHNT and YYREEE (reference sequence). V gave up 2 bases and J gave up 1 base, with 3 bases separating them.

The chain combines TRBV2 with TRBJ2-1; 13 nucleotides align to TRBD2. Trimming cost V 6 bases and J 7 bases; bases outside gene matches: 9. The V gene's germline CDR1 is SNHLY and CDR2 FYNNEI. This CDR3 spans 16 amino acids. The CDR3 DNA sequence: TGTGCCAGCAGGCGGGCCGGGACTAGCGGGACGAATGAGCAGTTCTTC. Translating gives CASRRAGTSGTNEQFF. Complete variable domain (other parts from reference TRBV2 and TRBJ2-1): EPEVTQTPSHQVTQMGQEVILRCVPISNHLYFYWYRQILGQKVEFLVSFYNNEISEKSEIFDDQFSVERPDGSNFTLKIRSTKLEDSAMYFCASRRAGTSGTNEQFFGPGTRLTVL.

This clone occurred once. One end of the junction does not line up with germline, which may come from a read error. DNA for the CDR3: TGTGCCAGCAGCCTAACATGGGACACCCAAAAGACCCAGTACTTC. Amino acids: CASSLTWDTQKTQYF. V and J are TRBV4-2 and TRBJ2-5; tentative D call: TRBD1 (6 bases). CDR3 length: 15 residues. From germline, CDR1 is LGHNA and CDR2 YNFKEQ.

This chain connects TRBV18 to TRBJ2-5, with D unresolved. Trimming stripped 1 base from V and 0 bases from J, with 6 bases between. Germline loops: CDR1 KGHSH, CDR2 LQKENI. CDR3 length: 14 amino acids. The chain's CDR3 is CASSPLRDQETQYF. The DNA for the CDR3 is TGTGCCAGCTCACCACTACGGGACCAAGAGACCCAGTACTTC.